The table lists the clone carrying this TCR beta chain with a few counts. Method: immunoSEQ multiplex PCR; TCRdb's copy keeps in-frame clones and lacks some. The sample includes roughly 86,000 clones, 80% to 85% of them seen just once. The entry originates in a study of blood T cell repertoires in COVID-19. Study information: The United States, Italy and Spain provided the acute and convalescent COVID-19 samples.

CDR1 is SGHRS and CDR2 is YFSETQ in the germline V gene. The CDR3 loop spans 15 amino acids. The V gene lost 1 base and the J gene lost 7 bases, with 18 bases spanning the gap. Sequencing used peripheral blood. The chain links TRBV5-1 to TRBJ2-7; perhaps TRBD2 as D (6 bases). The clonotype comes from a man aged 60 to 69 with acute or convalescent COVID-19. This CDR3 reads CASSLIGGERFEQYF. The CDR3 coding sequence is TGCGCCAGCAGCTTGATCGGCGGGGAGCGGTTTGAGCAGTACTTC.